This T cell receptor (beta chain) was found in a study of blood T cell repertoires in COVID-19. How the authors handled the data: The assay estimated nucleated cells by amplifying reference gene primers. The method was immunoSEQ multiplex PCR; TCRdb's version includes in-frame clones alone and lacks a portion of them. The V and J calls and clone size were taken over from that table, and D and trimming were inferred from the DNA. Altogether around 220,000 clones are present, approximately 80% being singletons, with the ten largest covering less than 8%. All enrollees were about 18 to 89 years old and from fewer than 25 US areas. Participants reported their clinical history, and cohort assignment relied on those reports. This clone occurred once. The source of this sequence is a woman aged 40-49 years with acute COVID-19. The sequencing sample was made of PBMCs or T cells enriched from blood (not recorded which).

The CDR3 DNA reads TGTGCCAGCAGCAGCCACTTCTCTGGGGCCAACGTCCTGACTTTC. Protein product: CASSSHFSGANVLTF. The V call is TRBV11-2, the J call TRBJ2-6, with no clear D. CDR3 size: 15 residues. The V gene's germline CDR1 is SGHAT and CDR2 FQNNGV. Trimming removed 5 bases at V and 0 bases at J, with 8 bases between.